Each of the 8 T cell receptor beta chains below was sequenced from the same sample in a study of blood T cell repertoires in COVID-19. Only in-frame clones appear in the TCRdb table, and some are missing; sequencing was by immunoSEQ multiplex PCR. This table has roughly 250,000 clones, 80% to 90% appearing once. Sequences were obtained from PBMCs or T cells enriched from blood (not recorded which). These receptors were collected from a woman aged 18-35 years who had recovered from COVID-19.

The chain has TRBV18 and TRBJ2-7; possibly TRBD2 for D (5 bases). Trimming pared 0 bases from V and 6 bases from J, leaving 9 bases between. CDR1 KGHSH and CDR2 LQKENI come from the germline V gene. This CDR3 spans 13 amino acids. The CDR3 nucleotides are TGTGCCAGCTCACCACCCGGGGAAAGCGAGCAGTACTTC. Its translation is CASSPPGESEQYF. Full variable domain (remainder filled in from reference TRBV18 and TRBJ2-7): NAGVMQNPRHLVRRRGQEARLRCSPMKGHSHVYWYRQLPEEGLKFMVYLQKENIIDESGMPKERFSAEFPKEGPSILRIQQVVRGDSAAYFCASSPPGESEQYFGPGTRLTVT.

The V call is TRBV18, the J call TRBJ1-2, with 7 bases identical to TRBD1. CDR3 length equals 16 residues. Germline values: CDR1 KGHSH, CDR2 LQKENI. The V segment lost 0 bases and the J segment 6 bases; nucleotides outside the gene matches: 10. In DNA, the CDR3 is TGTGCCAGCTCACCACCGAGGGGGCGCTCAATAAATGGCTACACCTTC. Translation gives CASSPPRGRSINGYTF.

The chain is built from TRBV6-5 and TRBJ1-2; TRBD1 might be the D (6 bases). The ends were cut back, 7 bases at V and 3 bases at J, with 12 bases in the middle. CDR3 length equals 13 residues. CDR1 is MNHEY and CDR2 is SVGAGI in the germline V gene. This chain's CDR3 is CASISTGDYGYTF. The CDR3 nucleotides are TGTGCCAGCATTTCGACAGGAGACTATGGCTACACCTTC.

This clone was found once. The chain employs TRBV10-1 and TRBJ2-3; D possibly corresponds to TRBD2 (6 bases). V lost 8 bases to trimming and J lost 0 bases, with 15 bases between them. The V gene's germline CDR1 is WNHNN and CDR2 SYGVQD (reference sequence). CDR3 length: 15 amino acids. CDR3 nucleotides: TGCGCCAGCTCTTTAGGACTACTGAGCACAGATACGCAGTATTTT. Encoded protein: CASSLGLLSTDTQYF.

The CDR3 region is CASSERAGPNSNQPQHF. The DNA of the CDR3 is TGTGCCAGCAGTGAACGGGCAGGGCCGAATAGCAATCAGCCCCAGCATTTT. The V call is TRBV6-1, the J call TRBJ1-5, with a weak D call TRBD1 (5 bases). CDR3 size: 17 residues. Deletions cut 2 bases from V and 0 bases from J, with 14 bases between. In germline, CDR1 is MNHNS, CDR2 SASEGT.

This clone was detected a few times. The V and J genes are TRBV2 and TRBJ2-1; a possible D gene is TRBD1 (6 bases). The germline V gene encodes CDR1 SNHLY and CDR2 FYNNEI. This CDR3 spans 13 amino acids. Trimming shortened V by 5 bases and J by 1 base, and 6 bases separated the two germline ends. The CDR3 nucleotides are TGTGCCAGCAGTCAGGGGTCCTACAATGAGCAGTTCTTC. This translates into CASSQGSYNEQFF.

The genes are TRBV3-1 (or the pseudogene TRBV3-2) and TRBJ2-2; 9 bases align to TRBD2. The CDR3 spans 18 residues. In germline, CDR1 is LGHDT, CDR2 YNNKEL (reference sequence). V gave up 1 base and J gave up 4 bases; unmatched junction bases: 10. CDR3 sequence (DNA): TGTGCCAGCAGCCAAGCCCTGGCTAGCGGGGATGGCACCGGGGAGCTGTTTTTT. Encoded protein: CASSQALASGDGTGELFF.

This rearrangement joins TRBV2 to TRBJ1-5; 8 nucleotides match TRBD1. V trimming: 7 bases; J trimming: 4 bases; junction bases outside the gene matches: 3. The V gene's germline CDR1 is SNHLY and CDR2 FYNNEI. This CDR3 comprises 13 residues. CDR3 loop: CASTWTGNQPQHF. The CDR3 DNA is TGTGCCAGCACCTGGACAGGGAATCAGCCCCAGCATTTT.